This T cell receptor (beta chain) came from a study of identical twins. This clonotype was detected many times. Germline CDR1 is SQVTM and CDR2 is ANQGSEA. This CDR3 is 16 amino acids long. TCRdb independently ran MiXCR on the 5' RACE reads; one entry per CDR3 protein. The sample yields around 530,000 distinct CDR3 sequences, around 15% seen once. The sample also formed part of further work on yellow fever vaccine responses in identical twins.

The sequence was obtained from a woman between 18 and 30 years old in good health. V and J are TRBV29-1 and TRBJ1-5; TRBD1 aligns across 9 bases. The sequencing sample was made of CD4+ T cells sorted from blood. The CDR3 nucleotides are TGCAGTGTCCAAGGAACCGGGACAGGGCAGAATCAGCCCCAGCATTTT. The encoded protein is CSVQGTGTGQNQPQHF.